Sequencing of this TCR beta chain was carried out in a study of CD8 T cells in Susac syndrome. Regarding the study as a whole: Individuals included in the TCR sequencing and HLA analysis were acknowledged by the study to be relatively few in number.

The multiple sclerosis controls were treatment-naive patients, and their relapsing-remitting disease was stable or active. Points on this clonotype: No antigen is known for it.

Random hexamers were used to reverse transcribe roughly 0.5 to 1 ug of RNA. TCRdb redid the calling of the immunoSEQ multiplex PCR reads with MiXCR, one entry per CDR3 protein. The sample has roughly 150,000 distinct CDR3 sequences, approximately 94% seen once. The sequencing input was CD8+ T cells from PBMCs. The receptor's source is a human donor with multiple sclerosis.

Here the CDR3 reads CSGQGANTGELFF. In nucleotides, the CDR3 is TGCAGCGGACAGGGCGCGAACACCGGGGAGCTGTTTTTT. The chain is built from TRBV29-1 and TRBJ2-2; 7 bases match TRBD1. The CDR3 totals 13 residues. Germline V gives CDR1 SQVTM, CDR2 ANQGSEA. V dropped 7 bases and J dropped 0; count of bases not matched to a gene: 2.